These 18 T cell receptor beta chains share one sample of origin, sequenced in a study of PD-L1 blockade in urothelial cancer. As to time point: peripheral blood 6 weeks after treatment start. Assay used: immunoSEQ multiplex PCR; TCRdb lists only in-frame clones, some missing. The sample lists about 120,000 clones, roughly 90% occurring once. The specimen was PBMCs, collected around atezolizumab (anti-PD-L1) treatment. Source of these receptors: a man aged 55 to 70 with urothelial cancer.

The rearrangement links TRBV6-7 to TRBJ1-5; a weak D match, TRBD1 (6 bases). TRBV6-7 carries the ORF label, with uncertain function. V lost 5 bases and J 4 bases, leaving 9 bases between the germline ends. This CDR3 region has 13 residues. The CDR3 DNA sequence: TGTGCCAGCAGTGTCGACAGGAATCAGCCCCAGCATTTT. Amino acids: CASSVDRNQPQHF.

The J gene is TRBJ1-3, the V gene TRBV4-3; D remains unclear. The germline V gene encodes CDR1 LGHNA and CDR2 YSLEER. This CDR3 region has 15 residues. Trimming pared 4 bases from V and 0 bases from J, leaving 10 bases between. The CDR3 here is CASSRLQSSGNTIYF. The CDR3 DNA sequence: TGCGCCAGCAGCCGCTTACAGAGCTCTGGAAACACCATATATTTT.

This sequence joins TRBV5-1 and TRBJ1-3, with D tentatively TRBD1 (5 bases). V was pared by 1 base and J by 7 bases, with 12 bases between. This CDR3 comprises 14 residues. From germline, CDR1 is SGHRS and CDR2 YFSETQ. For the CDR3, the DNA is TGCGCCAGCAGCTTGCCAGGGAACGTTAACACCATATATTTT. It codes for CASSLPGNVNTIYF.

This chain links TRBV7-8 with TRBJ2-1, with D hard to call. The CDR3 is 15 amino acids. V lost 1 base, J lost 1 base, and 8 bases lay in between. Germline assignment: CDR1 SGHVS and CDR2 FQNEAQ. The CDR3 loop is CASSLDFRSYNEQFF. Here the CDR3 DNA reads TGTGCCAGCAGCTTAGACTTTCGTTCCTACAATGAGCAGTTCTTC. Combining the CDR3 with reference TRBV7-8 and TRBJ2-1 gives the whole variable domain GAGVSQSPRYKVAKRGQDVALRCDPISGHVSLFWYQQALGQGPEFLTYFQNEAQLDKSGLPSDRFFAERPEGSVSTLKIQRTQQEDSAVYLCASSLDFRSYNEQFFGPGTRLTVL.

The J gene is TRBJ2-7, the V gene TRBV4-3; D perhaps matches TRBD2 (6 bases). The ends were cut back, 6 bases at V and 2 bases at J, with 17 bases in the middle. This CDR3 region has 15 residues. Germline lookup yields CDR1 LGHNA and CDR2 YSLEER. In nucleotides, the CDR3 is TGCGCCAGCAGACCCGGACTAAAGGGAACCTACGAGCAGTACTTC. This encodes CASRPGLKGTYEQYF.

The rearrangement links TRBV4-2 to TRBJ2-2; 12 nucleotides agree with TRBD1. Germline V lookup: CDR1 LGHNA, CDR2 YNFKEQ. The V and J ends lost 2 bases and 5 bases, in that order; junction bases with no gene match: 6. CDR3 length equals 17 residues. CDR3 bases: TGTGCCAGCAGCCAAACCGGGACAGGGGGCGAAACCGGGGAGCTGTTTTTT. Protein product: CASSQTGTGGETGELFF.

The V call is TRBV30, the J call TRBJ1-2; D not resolved. V was trimmed by 6 bases and J by 1 base, leaving 3 bases between them. Germline-derived CDR1 and CDR2 are GTSNPN and SVGIG (reference sequence). The CDR3 loop spans 10 amino acids. The CDR3 reads CACRNYGYTF. The DNA of the CDR3 is TGTGCCTGTCGTAACTATGGCTACACCTTC.

The DNA for the CDR3 is TGTGCCAGCAGCTCCGGACAGGGGCGGCTCTATGGCTACACCTTC. The encoded protein is CASSSGQGRLYGYTF. The rearrangement uses TRBV28 and TRBJ1-2; 9 bases map to TRBD1. V lost 6 bases, J lost 4 bases, and 9 bases stayed unmatched. Germline V lookup: CDR1 MDHEN, CDR2 SYDVKM. The CDR3 is 15 amino acids.

The CDR3 region has the DNA TGTGCCAGCCGTGGGCGACATGGGGCCACAGATACGCAGTATTTT. Protein product: CASRGRHGATDTQYF. The rearrangement joins TRBV19 to TRBJ2-3, with a possible D match to TRBD1 (5 bases). The CDR3 sequence is 15 residues long. Germline V gene lookup returns CDR1 LNHDA and CDR2 SQIVND (reference sequence). V was pared by 9 bases and J by 2 bases, with 18 bases between.

A few counts support this clone. The rearrangement joins TRBV18 to TRBJ1-1, with 7 bases that match TRBD1. CDR3 size: 14 residues. Per the germline V gene, CDR1 is KGHSH and CDR2 is LQKENI. The ends lost 0 bases at V and 4 bases at J; junction bases unmatched: 2. The CDR3 loop reads CASSPPPGGTEAFF. As DNA, the CDR3 is TGTGCCAGCTCACCACCGCCAGGGGGCACTGAAGCTTTCTTT.

V usage is TRBV28 and J usage is TRBJ2-7; unclear D gene. CDR3 length: 13 residues. V was clipped by 6 bases and J by 2 bases, with 11 bases between them. The germline V gene encodes CDR1 MDHEN and CDR2 SYDVKM. CDR3 protein: CASSPSSTYEQYF. The CDR3 DNA reads TGTGCCAGCAGCCCCTCCAGTACCTACGAGCAGTACTTC.

The CDR3 reads CASSGISGNEQFF. CDR3 coding DNA: TGTGCCAGCAGCGGGATTAGCGGCAATGAGCAGTTCTTC. The chain joins TRBV7-9 to TRBJ2-1; D perhaps matches TRBD2 (6 bases). In germline, CDR1 is SEHNR, CDR2 FQNEAQ (reference sequence). The CDR3 is made up of 13 amino acids. V lost 5 bases to trimming and J lost 6 bases, with 11 bases between them.

The chain joins TRBV11-3 to TRBJ1-2; D is uncertain. The V end lost 5 bases, the J end lost 0 bases, and 13 bases lay between the germline ends. The CDR3 is 15 residues long. Germline V lookup: CDR1 SGHNT, CDR2 YENEEA. Written as DNA, the CDR3 is TGTGCCAGCAGCCCATACAGTGATACTAACTATGGCTACACCTTC. Its translation is CASSPYSDTNYGYTF.

Only one count was recorded for this clone. The chain combines TRBV11-2 with TRBJ2-6, with D unresolved. With 1 base removed from V and 4 bases from J, the gap between germline ends came to 20 bases. Germline lookup yields CDR1 SGHAT and CDR2 FQNNGV. The CDR3 loop spans 19 amino acids. The CDR3 DNA follows: TGTGCCAGCAGCTTAGTTTTTGCCAGTTCCCCGAGGGGGGCCAACGTCCTGACTTTC. The encoded protein is CASSLVFASSPRGANVLTF.

This chain connects TRBV5-1 to TRBJ2-1; 9 nucleotides match TRBD1. Germline CDR1 and CDR2: SGHRS and YFSETQ. J lost 2 bases, V lost 4 bases, and 7 bases had no gene match. The CDR3 length is 16 residues. The CDR3 nucleotides read TGCGCCAGCAGCATACAGGGGGCTTTGACCTACAATGAGCAGTTCTTC. It yields the protein CASSIQGALTYNEQFF.

This clone was detected only once. J is TRBJ2-2 and V is TRBV5-4, with 10 bases lining up with TRBD1. Trimming cost V 5 bases and J 4 bases; bases outside gene matches: 5. The CDR3 runs 15 residues. Germline lookup yields CDR1 SGHNT and CDR2 YYREEE (reference sequence). The CDR3, as DNA: TGTGCCAGCAGATCCGGGACAGGGGTCACCGGGGAGCTGTTTTTT. It specifies CASRSGTGVTGELFF.

J is TRBJ1-1 and V is TRBV19, with D possibly TRBD1 on 5 matching bases. The CDR3 contains 16 residues. Trimming pared 8 bases from V and 4 bases from J, leaving 23 bases between. In germline, CDR1 is LNHDA, CDR2 SQIVND (reference sequence). CDR3 in amino acids: CASSSLLGVWSTEAFF. CDR3 coding DNA: TGTGCCAGTTCCTCTTTGTTAGGGGTTTGGAGCACTGAAGCTTTCTTT.

The chain links TRBV5-1 to TRBJ1-3; D not certain. The V gene's germline CDR1 is SGHRS and CDR2 YFSETQ. The V and J ends lost 6 bases and 2 bases respectively, with 18 bases between them. The CDR3 sequence is 16 residues long. CDR3 in amino acids: CASTSSSRLTGNTIYF. CDR3 in DNA: TGCGCCAGCACCTCGAGTTCCAGGCTCACTGGAAACACCATATATTTT.